The 4 T cell receptor beta chains below come from one sample, sequenced in a study of cytomegalovirus exposure and HLA in healthy donors. The primer mix had 60 Vbeta and 13 Jbeta primers. Some clones are missing from TCRdb's copy, which holds only in-frame ones; the method was immunoSEQ multiplex PCR. The sample gives fewer than 130,000 clones, less than 85% of which show up once; about an eighth is in the top ten. The specimen sequenced was PBMCs. The receptor source for this set is a man aged 25 to 40 in good health and CMV-seropositive.

CDR3 sequence: CATSRDAGGRSYEQFF. CDR3 coding DNA: TGTGCCACCAGCAGAGATGCGGGGGGGCGTTCATATGAGCAGTTCTTC. This sequence joins TRBV15 and TRBJ2-1, with 9 bases that match TRBD2. CDR1 LNHNV and CDR2 YYDKDF come from the germline V gene (reference sequence). The length of the CDR3 is 16 residues. The V and J ends lost 0 bases and 8 bases, in that order; junction bases with no gene match: 8.

The rearrangement uses TRBV4-3 and TRBJ2-1; 8 nucleotides agree with TRBD2. CDR3 size: 16 residues. Germline assignment: CDR1 LGHNA and CDR2 YSLEER. V shed 0 bases and J 4 bases; nucleotides not matched to a gene: 5. This CDR3 reads CASSQDVRGGYNEQFF. CDR3 sequence (DNA): TGCGCCAGCAGCCAAGATGTACGGGGGGGTTACAATGAGCAGTTCTTC.

The chain employs TRBV28 and TRBJ1-1; 7 positions match TRBD1. The CDR3 totals 14 residues. From germline, CDR1 is MDHEN and CDR2 SYDVKM. After removal of 4 bases from V and 4 bases from J, the junction contained 6 bases not matched to a gene. CDR3 DNA: TGTGCCAGCAGTTACAGGGGAGAGATCACTGAAGCTTTCTTT. It encodes CASSYRGEITEAFF.

In its sample, this clone was seen once. V is TRBV10-2 and J is TRBJ2-2; TRBD2 matches 11 bases. J lost 8 bases, V lost 6 bases, and 8 bases had no gene match. The CDR3 sequence is 15 residues long. Looked up from germline, CDR1 is WSHSY and CDR2 is SAAADI. CDR3 bases: TGCGCCAGCAGGTCACTAGCGGGGGTCACAGGGGAGCTGTTTTTT. Translation gives CASRSLAGVTGELFF.